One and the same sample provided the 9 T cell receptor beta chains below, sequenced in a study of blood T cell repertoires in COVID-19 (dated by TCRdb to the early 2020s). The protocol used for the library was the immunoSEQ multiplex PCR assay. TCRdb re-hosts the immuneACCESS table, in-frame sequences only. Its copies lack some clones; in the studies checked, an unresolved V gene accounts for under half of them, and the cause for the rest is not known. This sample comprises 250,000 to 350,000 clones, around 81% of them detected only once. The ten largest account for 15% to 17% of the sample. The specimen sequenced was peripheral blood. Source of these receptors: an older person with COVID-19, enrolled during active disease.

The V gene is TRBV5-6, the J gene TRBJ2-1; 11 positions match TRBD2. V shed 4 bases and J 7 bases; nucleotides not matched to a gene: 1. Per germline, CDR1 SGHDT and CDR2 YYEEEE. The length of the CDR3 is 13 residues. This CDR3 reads CASSRTSGNEQFF. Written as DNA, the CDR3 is TGTGCCAGCAGCCGGACTAGCGGGAATGAGCAGTTCTTC.

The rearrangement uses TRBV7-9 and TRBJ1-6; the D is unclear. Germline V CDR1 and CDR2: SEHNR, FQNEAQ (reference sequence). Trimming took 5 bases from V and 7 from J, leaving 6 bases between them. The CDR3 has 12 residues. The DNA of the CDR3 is TGTGCCAGCAGCGAAGAGAATTCACCCCTCCACTTT. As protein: CASSEENSPLHF.

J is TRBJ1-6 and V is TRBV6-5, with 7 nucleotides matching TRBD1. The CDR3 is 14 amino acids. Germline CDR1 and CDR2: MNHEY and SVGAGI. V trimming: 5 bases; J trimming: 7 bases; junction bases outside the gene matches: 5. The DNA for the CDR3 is TGTGCCAGCAGTATCCGGGACAGCAATTCACCCCTCCACTTT. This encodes CASSIRDSNSPLHF.

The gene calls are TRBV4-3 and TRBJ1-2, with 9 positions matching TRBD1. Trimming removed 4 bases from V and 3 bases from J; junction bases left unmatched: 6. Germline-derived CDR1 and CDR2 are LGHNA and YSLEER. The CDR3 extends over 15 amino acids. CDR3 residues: CASSRTRTGDYGYTF. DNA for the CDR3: TGCGCCAGCAGCCGAACCCGGACAGGGGACTATGGCTACACCTTC.

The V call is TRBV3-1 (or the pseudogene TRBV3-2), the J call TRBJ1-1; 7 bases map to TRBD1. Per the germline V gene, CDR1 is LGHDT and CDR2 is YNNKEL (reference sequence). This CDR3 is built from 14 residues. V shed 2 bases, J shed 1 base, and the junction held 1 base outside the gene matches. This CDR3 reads CASSQNRGNTEAFF. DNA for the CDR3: TGTGCCAGCAGCCAAAACAGGGGGAACACTGAAGCTTTCTTT.

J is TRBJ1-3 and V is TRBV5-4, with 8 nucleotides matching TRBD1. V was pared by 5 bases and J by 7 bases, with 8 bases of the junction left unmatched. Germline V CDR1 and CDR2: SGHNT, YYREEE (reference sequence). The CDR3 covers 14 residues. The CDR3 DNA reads TGTGCCAGCAGACCCGACAGGGGAGGGAACACCATATATTTT. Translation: CASRPDRGGNTIYF.

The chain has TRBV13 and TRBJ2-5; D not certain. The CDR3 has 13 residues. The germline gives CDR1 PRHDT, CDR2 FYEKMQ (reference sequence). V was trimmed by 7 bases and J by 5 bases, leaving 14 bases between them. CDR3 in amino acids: CASTSRVAETQYF. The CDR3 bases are TGTGCCAGCACCTCACGGGTTGCCGAGACCCAGTACTTC. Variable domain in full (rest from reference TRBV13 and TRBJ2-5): AAGVIQSPRHLIKEKRETATLKCYPIPRHDTVYWYQQGPGQDPQFLISFYEKMQSDKGSIPDRFSAQQFSDYHSELNMSSLELGDSALYFCASTSRVAETQYFGPGTRLLVL.

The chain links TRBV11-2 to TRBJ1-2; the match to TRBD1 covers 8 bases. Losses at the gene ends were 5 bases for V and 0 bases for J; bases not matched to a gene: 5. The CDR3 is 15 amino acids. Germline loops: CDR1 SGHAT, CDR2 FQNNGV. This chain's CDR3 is CASSPLTGANYGYTF. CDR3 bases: TGTGCCAGCAGCCCGCTGACAGGGGCTAACTATGGCTACACCTTC.

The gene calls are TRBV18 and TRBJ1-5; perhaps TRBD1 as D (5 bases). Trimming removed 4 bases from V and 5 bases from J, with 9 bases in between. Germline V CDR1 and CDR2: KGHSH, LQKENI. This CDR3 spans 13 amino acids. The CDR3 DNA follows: TGTGCCAGCTCACGAGGAGGGGATCAGCCCCAGCATTTT. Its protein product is CASSRGGDQPQHF. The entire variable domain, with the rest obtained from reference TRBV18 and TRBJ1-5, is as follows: NAGVMQNPRHLVRRRGQEARLRCSPMKGHSHVYWYRQLPEEGLKFMVYLQKENIIDESGMPKERFSAEFPKEGPSILRIQQVVRGDSAAYFCASSRGGDQPQHFGDGTRLSIL.